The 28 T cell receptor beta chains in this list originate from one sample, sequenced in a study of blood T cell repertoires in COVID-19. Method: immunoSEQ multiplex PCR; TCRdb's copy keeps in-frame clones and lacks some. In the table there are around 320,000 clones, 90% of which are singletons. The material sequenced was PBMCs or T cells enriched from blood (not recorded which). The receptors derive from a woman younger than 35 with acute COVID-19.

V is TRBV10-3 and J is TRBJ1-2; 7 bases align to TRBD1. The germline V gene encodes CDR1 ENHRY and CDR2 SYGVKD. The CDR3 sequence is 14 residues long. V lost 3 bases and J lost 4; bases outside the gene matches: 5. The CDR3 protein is CAISDPGQSYGYTF. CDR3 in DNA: TGTGCCATCAGTGACCCGGGACAGAGCTATGGCTACACCTTC.

The CDR3 coding sequence is TGTGCCACAGAAACGGGGGGCTCTAACTATGGCTACACCTTC. Protein product: CATETGGSNYGYTF. The chain joins TRBV28 to TRBJ1-2, with D tentatively TRBD1 (6 bases). Trimming shortened V by 10 bases and J by 0 bases, and 15 bases separated the two germline ends. The CDR3 covers 14 residues. The germline gives CDR1 MDHEN, CDR2 SYDVKM.

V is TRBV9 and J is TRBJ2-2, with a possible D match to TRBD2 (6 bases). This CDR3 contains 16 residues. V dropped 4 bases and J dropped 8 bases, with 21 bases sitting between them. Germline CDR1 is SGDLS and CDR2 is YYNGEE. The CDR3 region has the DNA TGTGCCAGCAGCCCCGGGGTGCAGGCGGCGGGAGGGGAGCTGTTTTTT. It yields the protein CASSPGVQAAGGELFF.

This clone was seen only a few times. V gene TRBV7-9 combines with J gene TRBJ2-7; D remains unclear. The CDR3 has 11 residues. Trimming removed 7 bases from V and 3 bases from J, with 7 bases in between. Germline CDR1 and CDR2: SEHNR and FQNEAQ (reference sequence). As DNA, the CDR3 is TGTGCCAGCACCCTACTCTACGAGCAGTACTTC. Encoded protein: CASTLLYEQYF.

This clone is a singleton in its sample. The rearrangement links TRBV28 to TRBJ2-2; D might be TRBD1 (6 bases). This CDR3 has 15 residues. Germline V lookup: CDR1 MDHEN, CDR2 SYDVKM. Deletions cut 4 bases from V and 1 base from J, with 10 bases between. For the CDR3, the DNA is TGTGCCAGCAGTTCCTCGGGACAGAACACCGGGGAGCTGTTTTTT. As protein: CASSSSGQNTGELFF.

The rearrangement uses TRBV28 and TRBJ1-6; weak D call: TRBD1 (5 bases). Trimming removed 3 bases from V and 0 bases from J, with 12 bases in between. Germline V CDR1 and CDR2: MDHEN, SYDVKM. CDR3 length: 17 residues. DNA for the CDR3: TGTGCCAGCAGTTTTGTGCGGGGGAGCTCCTATAATTCACCCCTCCACTTT. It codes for CASSFVRGSSYNSPLHF.

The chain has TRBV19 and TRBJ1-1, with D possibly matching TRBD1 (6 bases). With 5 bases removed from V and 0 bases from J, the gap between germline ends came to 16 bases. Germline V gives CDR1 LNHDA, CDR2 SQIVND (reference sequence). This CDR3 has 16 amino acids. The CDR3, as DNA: TGTGCCAGTAGTTCAAAAGCGGGGGCCATGAACACTGAAGCTTTCTTT. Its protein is CASSSKAGAMNTEAFF. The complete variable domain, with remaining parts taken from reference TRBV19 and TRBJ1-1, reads DGGITQSPKYLFRKEGQNVTLSCEQNLNHDAMYWYRQDPGQGLRLIYYSQIVNDFQKGDIAEGYSVSREKKESFPLTVTSAQKNPTAFYLCASSSKAGAMNTEAFFGQGTRLTVV.

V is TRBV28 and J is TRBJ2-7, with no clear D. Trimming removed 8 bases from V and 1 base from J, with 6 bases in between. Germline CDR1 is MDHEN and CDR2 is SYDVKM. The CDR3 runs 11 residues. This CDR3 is CASDNSYEQYF. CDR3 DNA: TGTGCCAGCGACAATTCCTACGAGCAGTACTTC.

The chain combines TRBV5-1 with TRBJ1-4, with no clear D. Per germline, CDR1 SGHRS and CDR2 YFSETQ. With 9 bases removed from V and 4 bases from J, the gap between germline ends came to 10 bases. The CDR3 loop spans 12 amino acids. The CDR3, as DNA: TGCGCCACACGGGAAAATAATGAAAAACTGTTTTTT. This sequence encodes CATRENNEKLFF.

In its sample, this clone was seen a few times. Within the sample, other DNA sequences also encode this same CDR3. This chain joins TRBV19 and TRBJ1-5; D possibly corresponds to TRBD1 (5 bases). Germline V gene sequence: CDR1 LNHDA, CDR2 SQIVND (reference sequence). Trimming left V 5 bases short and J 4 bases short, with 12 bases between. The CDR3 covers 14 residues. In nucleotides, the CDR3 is TGTGCCAGTAGTTATGGGGGAGGAAATCAGCCCCAGCATTTT. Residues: CASSYGGGNQPQHF.

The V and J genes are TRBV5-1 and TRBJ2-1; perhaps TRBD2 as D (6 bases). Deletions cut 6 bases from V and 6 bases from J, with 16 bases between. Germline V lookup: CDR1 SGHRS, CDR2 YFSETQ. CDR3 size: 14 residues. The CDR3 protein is CASTLGEAGNEQFF. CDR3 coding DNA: TGCGCCAGCACCCTAGGGGAGGCAGGCAATGAGCAGTTCTTC.

This CDR3 is CASRPGVPTGNTIYF. The DNA for the CDR3 is TGCGCCAGCAGGCCCGGGGTCCCCACTGGAAACACCATATATTTT. The chain recombines TRBV5-1 with TRBJ1-3; no reliable D call. V lost 5 bases and J lost 2, with 14 bases in between. Germline CDR1 and CDR2: SGHRS and YFSETQ. The CDR3 has 15 amino acids.

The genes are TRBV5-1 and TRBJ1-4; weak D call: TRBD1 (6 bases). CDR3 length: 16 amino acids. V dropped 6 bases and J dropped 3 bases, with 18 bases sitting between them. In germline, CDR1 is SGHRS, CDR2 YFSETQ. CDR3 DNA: TGCGCCAGCACTTTGGGCCTTCAGGGGTCTAATGAAAAACTGTTTTTT. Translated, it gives CASTLGLQGSNEKLFF.

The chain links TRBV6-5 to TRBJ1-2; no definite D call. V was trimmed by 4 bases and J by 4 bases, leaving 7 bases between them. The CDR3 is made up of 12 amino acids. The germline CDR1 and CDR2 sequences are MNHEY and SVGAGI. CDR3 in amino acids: CASSSGTYGYTF. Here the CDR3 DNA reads TGTGCCAGCAGTTCAGGAACCTATGGCTACACCTTC.

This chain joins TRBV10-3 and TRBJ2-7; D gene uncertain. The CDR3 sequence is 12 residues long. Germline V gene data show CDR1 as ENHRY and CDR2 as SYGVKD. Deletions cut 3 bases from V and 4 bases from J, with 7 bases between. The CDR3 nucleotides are TGTGCCATCAGTGATATCGGGTACGAGCAGTACTTC. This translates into CAISDIGYEQYF.

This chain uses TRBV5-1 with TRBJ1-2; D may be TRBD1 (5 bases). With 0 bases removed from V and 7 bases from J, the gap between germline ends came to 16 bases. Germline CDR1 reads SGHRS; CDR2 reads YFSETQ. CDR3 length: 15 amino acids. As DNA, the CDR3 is TGCGCCAGCAGCTTGGCCACGGGGGTTTCGGGTGGCTACACCTTC. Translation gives CASSLATGVSGGYTF.

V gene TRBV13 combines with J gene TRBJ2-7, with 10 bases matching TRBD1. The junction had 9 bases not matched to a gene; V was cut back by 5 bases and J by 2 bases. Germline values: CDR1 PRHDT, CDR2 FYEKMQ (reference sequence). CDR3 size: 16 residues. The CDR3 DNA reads TGTGCCAGCAGCCCGCGGCCCGGGACAGGGGCCTACGAGCAGTACTTC. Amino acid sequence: CASSPRPGTGAYEQYF.

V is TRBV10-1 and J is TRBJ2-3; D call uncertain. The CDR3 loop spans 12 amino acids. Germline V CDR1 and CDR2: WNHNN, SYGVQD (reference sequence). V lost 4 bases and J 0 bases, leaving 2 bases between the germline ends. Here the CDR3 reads CASSASTDTQYF. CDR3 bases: TGCGCCAGCAGTGCTAGCACAGATACGCAGTATTTT.

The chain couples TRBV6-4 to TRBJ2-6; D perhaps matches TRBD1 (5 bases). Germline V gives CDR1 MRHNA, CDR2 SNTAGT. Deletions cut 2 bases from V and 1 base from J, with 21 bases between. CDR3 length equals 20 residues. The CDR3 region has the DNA TGTGCCAGCAGTGACCCCGGTTCAGCAGGGATCCAATCTGGGGCCAACGTCCTGACTTTC. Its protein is CASSDPGSAGIQSGANVLTF.

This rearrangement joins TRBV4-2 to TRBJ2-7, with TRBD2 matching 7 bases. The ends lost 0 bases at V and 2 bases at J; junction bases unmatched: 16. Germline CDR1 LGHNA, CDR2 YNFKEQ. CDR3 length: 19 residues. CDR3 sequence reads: CASSQDEVASGAVPYEQYF. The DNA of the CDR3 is TGTGCCAGCAGCCAAGATGAGGTGGCTAGCGGTGCGGTGCCCTACGAGCAGTACTTC.

CDR3 residues: CSVCGGTNEKLFF. In nucleotides, the CDR3 is TGCAGCGTTTGTGGCGGGACTAATGAAAAACTGTTTTTT. The V gene is TRBV29-1, the J gene TRBJ1-4, with D hard to call. Trimming stripped 5 bases from V and 2 bases from J, with 9 bases between. Germline V gene lookup returns CDR1 SQVTM and CDR2 ANQGSEA. The CDR3 is made up of 13 amino acids.

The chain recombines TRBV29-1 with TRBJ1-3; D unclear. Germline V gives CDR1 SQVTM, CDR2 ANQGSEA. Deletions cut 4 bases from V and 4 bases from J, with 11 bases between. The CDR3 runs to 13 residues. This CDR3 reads CSVAGTGGNTIYF. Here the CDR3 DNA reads TGCAGCGTTGCTGGCACGGGAGGAAACACCATATATTTT.

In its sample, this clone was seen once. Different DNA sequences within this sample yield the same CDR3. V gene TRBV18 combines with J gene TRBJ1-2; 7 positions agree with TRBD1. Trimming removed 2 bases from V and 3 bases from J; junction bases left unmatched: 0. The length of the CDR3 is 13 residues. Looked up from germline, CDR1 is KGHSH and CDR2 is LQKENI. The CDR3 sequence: CASSPDRDYGYTF. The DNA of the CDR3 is TGTGCCAGCTCACCAGACAGGGACTATGGCTACACCTTC.

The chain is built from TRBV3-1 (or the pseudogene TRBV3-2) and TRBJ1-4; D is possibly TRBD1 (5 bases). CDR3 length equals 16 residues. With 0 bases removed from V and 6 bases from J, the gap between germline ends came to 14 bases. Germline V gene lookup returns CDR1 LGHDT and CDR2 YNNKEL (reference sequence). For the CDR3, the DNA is TGTGCCAGCAGCCAAGAACGGACATCCCGTTATGAAAAACTGTTTTTT. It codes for CASSQERTSRYEKLFF.

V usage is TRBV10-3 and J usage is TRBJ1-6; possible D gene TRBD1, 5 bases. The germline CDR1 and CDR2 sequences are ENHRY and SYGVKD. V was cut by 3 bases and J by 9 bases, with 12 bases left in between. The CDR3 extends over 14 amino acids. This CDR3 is CAISDKGSGSPLHF. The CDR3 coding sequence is TGTGCCATCAGTGACAAGGGGTCCGGTTCACCCCTCCACTTT.

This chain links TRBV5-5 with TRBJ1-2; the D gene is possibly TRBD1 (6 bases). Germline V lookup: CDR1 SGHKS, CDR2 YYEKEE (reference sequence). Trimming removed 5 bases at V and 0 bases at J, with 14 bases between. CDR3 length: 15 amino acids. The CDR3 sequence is CASRIQGLSNYGYTF. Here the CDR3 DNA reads TGTGCCAGCAGGATACAGGGTCTCTCTAACTATGGCTACACCTTC.

Here the CDR3 DNA reads TGTGCCAGCAGTAGGACTAGCGGGAGCCCCTACGAGCAGTACTTC. The encoded protein is CASSRTSGSPYEQYF. The rearrangement joins TRBV6-5 to TRBJ2-7, with 13 bases aligning to TRBD2. The CDR3 length is 15 residues. The V segment lost 5 bases and the J segment 2 bases; nucleotides outside the gene matches: 3. The germline CDR1 and CDR2 sequences are MNHEY and SVGAGI.

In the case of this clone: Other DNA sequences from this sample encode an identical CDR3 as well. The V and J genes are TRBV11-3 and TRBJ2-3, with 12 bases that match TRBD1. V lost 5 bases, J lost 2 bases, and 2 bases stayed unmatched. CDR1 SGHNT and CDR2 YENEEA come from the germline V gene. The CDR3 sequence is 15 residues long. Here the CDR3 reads CASSPGQGATDTQYF. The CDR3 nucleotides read TGTGCCAGCAGCCCGGGACAGGGGGCCACAGATACGCAGTATTTT.